Listed here are 29 T cell receptor beta chains from one sample, sequenced in a study of Graves' ophthalmopathy and Graves' hyperthyroidism. RNA transcripts were the template, and TCR beta CDR3 regions were amplified from them. HTBI primers were employed in first-round RT-PCR, then a second-round multiplex PCR followed. In TCRdb, the multiplex PCR reads were re-called with MiXCR into one record per CDR3 protein. This table holds hundreds of thousands of distinct CDR3 sequences, around 40% found once. Sequenced input: peripheral blood. The receptors derive from an adult man with Graves' ophthalmopathy.

A note on this clonotype: No conserved phenylalanine or tryptophan ends this CDR3, so it is likely a read error. Because the CDR3's place on the DNA is in doubt, the DNA is left out and the CDR3 is given as listed by TCRdb. J is TRBJ2-6 and V is TRBV10-3; the table's D call, TRBD2, has no DNA check behind it. The length of the CDR3 is 12 amino acids, counting both ends. The germline V gene has CDR1 ENHRY and CDR2 SYGVKD. The chain's CDR3 is CAISDRVRAVEA.

This clonotype was detected ten times or more. V is TRBV29-1 and J is TRBJ1-2, with D possibly matching TRBD1 (5 bases). Germline-derived CDR1 and CDR2 are SQVTM and ANQGSEA. The CDR3 sequence is 14 residues long. The V and J ends lost 0 bases and 7 bases respectively, with 15 bases between them. The CDR3 is CSVEDLAGWAGYTF. CDR3 in DNA: TGCAGCGTTGAAGATCTCGCAGGGTGGGCTGGCTACACCTTC.

Ten or more counts support this clonotype. The genes are TRBV6-5 and TRBJ1-2, with unresolved D. Trimming shortened V by 1 base and J by 0 bases, and 6 bases separated the two germline ends. The CDR3 has 14 residues. Germline loops: CDR1 MNHEY, CDR2 SVGAGI. CDR3 nucleotides: TGTGCCAGCAGTTACTTCGGCACTAACTATGGCTACACCTTC. Protein sequence: CASSYFGTNYGYTF.

This rearrangement joins TRBV19 to TRBJ1-3, with 7 positions matching TRBD1. V dropped 3 bases and J dropped 8; count of bases not matched to a gene: 13. Germline-derived CDR1 and CDR2 are LNHDA and SQIVND (reference sequence). The CDR3 is 16 amino acids. The CDR3 nucleotides are TGTGCCAGTAGTATGACAGGGCATAACTATGGCTACACCATATATTTT. This gives the protein CASSMTGHNYGYTIYF.

The CDR3 here is CASNQYRAEDGNTIYF. DNA for the CDR3: TGTGCCAGCAACCAATACCGAGCAGAAGACGGAAACACCATATATTTT. The V gene is TRBV11-2, the J gene TRBJ1-3; no clear D gene. Between the trimmed V and J ends, which lost 7 bases and 4 bases, there was a span of 20 bases. The CDR3 has 16 amino acids. The V gene's germline CDR1 is SGHAT and CDR2 FQNNGV.

The rearrangement joins TRBV25-1 to TRBJ1-6, with D tentatively TRBD1 (5 bases). V dropped 4 bases and J dropped 7 bases, with 20 bases sitting between them. Germline V lookup: CDR1 MGHDK, CDR2 SYGVNS. This CDR3 spans 17 amino acids. The DNA of the CDR3 is TGTGCCAGCAGTGCTACCAAACCCATCCCAGGGAATTCACCCCTCCACTTT. Translation: CASSATKPIPGNSPLHF.

The chain carries TRBV27 and TRBJ2-6, with D uncertain. CDR3 length equals 15 residues. V was trimmed by 3 bases and J by 4 bases, leaving 10 bases between them. Germline CDR1 reads MNHEY; CDR2 reads SMNVEV (reference sequence). The CDR3 protein is CASSFWIDGANVLTF. The CDR3 DNA follows: TGTGCCAGCAGTTTCTGGATTGACGGGGCCAACGTCCTGACTTTC.

This clonotype occurred many times. The chain uses TRBV5-8 and TRBJ1-2; D is undetermined. Germline values: CDR1 SGHTS, CDR2 YDEGEE. The CDR3 runs to 14 residues. Trimming took off 3 bases at V and 8 bases at J, with 17 bases between the two ends. In nucleotides, the CDR3 is TGTGCCAGCAGCTGGGGTCTAGCAGGCGGCGGCTACACCTTC. Its translation is CASSWGLAGGGYTF.

The genes are TRBV20-1 and TRBJ1-3; 7 nucleotides agree with TRBD1. Germline-derived CDR1 and CDR2 are DFQATT and SNEGSKA (reference sequence). The CDR3 runs 17 residues. The junction had 15 bases not matched to a gene; V was cut back by 6 bases and J by 1 base. Here the CDR3 DNA reads TGCAGTGCCGACGACCCGACAGGGTTGGTTTCTGGAAACACCATATATTTT. Protein: CSADDPTGLVSGNTIYF.

This clonotype was observed a handful of times. The rearrangement uses TRBV12-3 or TRBV12-4 and TRBJ2-7, with TRBD1 matching 7 bases. The V and J ends lost 4 bases and 5 bases, in that order; junction bases with no gene match: 5. The CDR3 has 13 amino acids. CDR3 residues: CASSSGQFNEQYF. CDR3 bases: TGTGCCAGCAGTTCGGGACAGTTCAACGAGCAGTACTTC.

This chain connects TRBV6-6 to TRBJ1-1, with TRBD1 identical over 7 bases. V was clipped by 7 bases and J by 4 bases; unmatched bases: 9. CDR1 and CDR2 (germline): MNHNY, SVGAGI (reference sequence). CDR3 length equals 14 residues. The CDR3 spells CASTLTGTGTEAFF. In DNA, the CDR3 is TGTGCCAGCACCCTGACAGGGACGGGCACTGAAGCTTTCTTT.

This chain links TRBV7-3 with TRBJ2-7, with 10 bases fitting TRBD2. V lost 0 bases to trimming and J lost 2 bases; unmatched junction nucleotides: 7. CDR1 and CDR2 from the germline V gene are SGHTA and FQGTGA. This CDR3 contains 17 residues. In DNA, the CDR3 is TGTGCCAGCAGCTTAACGAGGTCCGGGACTAGCGCCTACGAGCAGTACTTC. Protein: CASSLTRSGTSAYEQYF.

The chain carries TRBV7-9 and TRBJ1-1; D may be TRBD1 (5 bases). With 8 bases removed from V and 3 bases from J, the gap between germline ends came to 16 bases. CDR3 length: 14 amino acids. The V gene's germline CDR1 is SEHNR and CDR2 FQNEAQ (reference sequence). The CDR3 nucleotides are TGTGCCAGCTCCGAGGGGTATGCGGACACTGAAGCTTTCTTT. It specifies CASSEGYADTEAFF.

This chain links TRBV25-1 with TRBJ2-7, with D perhaps given as TRBD1 or TRBD2 (5 bases each). There are 17 residues in the CDR3. Trimming left V 4 bases short and J 2 bases short, with 21 bases between. CDR1 is MGHDK and CDR2 is SYGVNS in the germline V gene. The CDR3 protein is CASSARVRGRVPYEQYF. CDR3 in DNA: TGTGCCAGCAGTGCTAGAGTCCGGGGACGAGTTCCCTACGAGCAGTACTTC.

Only a few counts were recorded for this clonotype. The gene calls are TRBV7-2 and TRBJ2-5; 8 nucleotides match TRBD2. Per the germline V gene, CDR1 is SGHTA and CDR2 is FQGNSA. The CDR3 runs to 16 residues. J gave up 2 bases and V 3 bases, and 8 bases lay outside the gene matches. The CDR3 coding sequence is TGTGCCAGCAGCTTGGACGGGGGGGCCGCTCAAGAGACCCAGTACTTC. Its protein product is CASSLDGGAAQETQYF.

The table lists this clonotype with a count of one. The chain joins TRBV5-4 to TRBJ1-6; 7 bases match TRBD1. Germline V gene data show CDR1 as SGHNT and CDR2 as YYREEE (reference sequence). The V gene end was trimmed by 6 bases and the J gene end by 14 bases; junction bases not matched to a gene: 11. The CDR3 is 13 amino acids. The CDR3 loop reads CASTLNRGLTLHF. The CDR3 nucleotides are TGTGCCAGCACCCTCAACAGGGGTTTAACCCTCCACTTT.

This clonotype was seen only a few times. The chain joins TRBV11-1 to TRBJ2-5, with TRBD1 matching 9 bases. Looked up from germline, CDR1 is SGHAT and CDR2 is FQDESV (reference sequence). V was pared by 5 bases and J by 5 bases, with 9 bases of the junction left unmatched. The CDR3 contains 15 residues. CDR3 nucleotide sequence: TGTGCCAGCAGCCTCCCGGGACAGGGAGATGAGACCCAGTACTTC. Its protein product is CASSLPGQGDETQYF.

The rearrangement links TRBV20-1 to TRBJ2-7, with D possibly being TRBD1 (5 bases). Per the germline V gene, CDR1 is DFQATT and CDR2 is SNEGSKA (reference sequence). Trimming shortened V by 0 bases and J by 5 bases, and 14 bases separated the two germline ends. The CDR3 length is 14 residues. The CDR3 DNA reads as TGCAGTGCTAGAGATCAGCAGGGTAGTAACGAGCAGTACTTC. Amino acid sequence: CSARDQQGSNEQYF.

This clonotype was counted many times. The chain has TRBV7-2 and TRBJ1-2, with a possible D match to TRBD1 (6 bases). The CDR3 runs to 12 residues. Between the trimmed V and J ends, which lost 5 bases and 7 bases, there was a span of 11 bases. Germline V gives CDR1 SGHTA, CDR2 FQGNSA. The CDR3 sequence is CASSDRFFGYTF. The CDR3 nucleotides read TGTGCCAGCAGCGACAGGTTTTTTGGCTACACCTTC.

The chain is built from TRBV12-3 or TRBV12-4 and TRBJ1-3; possible D gene TRBD1, 5 bases. This CDR3 contains 18 residues. V was clipped by 6 bases and J by 0 bases, with 21 bases between them. The CDR3 region has the DNA TGTGCCAGCAGACGTCGCCGGAGACAGACGAACTCTGGAAACACCATATATTTT. It is translated as CASRRRRRQTNSGNTIYF.

With respect to this clonotype: A read error is possible here, since a much larger clone lies one base away. This chain links TRBV10-3 with TRBJ1-2; D possibly corresponds to TRBD1 (6 bases). The germline CDR1 and CDR2 sequences are ENHRY and SYGVKD. This CDR3 is 15 amino acids long. The ends were cut back, 11 bases at V and 4 bases at J, with 23 bases in the middle. The CDR3 region is CACSRHRDISYGYTF. In nucleotides, the CDR3 is TGTGCCTGTAGTAGACACCGGGACATCAGCTATGGCTACACCTTC.

This clonotype came up a few times. The chain has TRBV4-1 and TRBJ1-5; possibly TRBD1 for D (5 bases). The CDR3 covers 13 residues. Trimming took off 4 bases at V and 5 bases at J, with 9 bases between the two ends. The germline CDR1 and CDR2 sequences are MGHRA and YSYEKL. The CDR3 sequence: CASSLGTDQPQHF. In DNA form, the CDR3 reads TGCGCCAGCAGCCTAGGGACTGATCAGCCCCAGCATTTT.

This sequence joins TRBV15 and TRBJ1-3; 8 nucleotides line up with TRBD1. Trimming took 5 bases from V and 4 from J; bases not matched to a gene: 4. The CDR3 is 14 residues long. The V gene's germline CDR1 is LNHNV and CDR2 YYDKDF (reference sequence). The CDR3 DNA reads as TGTGCCACCAGCGGGGCAGGGGGCGGAAACACCATATATTTT. It specifies CATSGAGGGNTIYF.

This clonotype has just a few counts. This chain uses TRBV19 with TRBJ2-7; weak D call: TRBD1 (5 bases). The CDR3 is 15 residues long. The V gene's germline CDR1 is LNHDA and CDR2 SQIVND (reference sequence). The ends were cut back, 5 bases at V and 0 bases at J, with 14 bases in the middle. The CDR3 sequence is CASSQTDRHSYEQYF. CDR3 bases: TGTGCCAGTAGTCAGACAGACCGACACTCCTACGAGCAGTACTTC.

The V and J genes are TRBV25-1 and TRBJ2-5; D is uncertain. The CDR3 consists of 12 residues. The V and J ends lost 9 bases and 5 bases respectively, with 13 bases between them. Germline assignment: CDR1 MGHDK and CDR2 SYGVNS. This CDR3 reads CARGLPRETQYF. Here the CDR3 DNA reads TGTGCCAGGGGCCTACCGCGGGAGACCCAGTACTTC.

The chain combines TRBV29-1 with TRBJ2-7; the match to TRBD1 covers 9 bases. The CDR3 totals 9 residues. Germline CDR1 reads SQVTM; CDR2 reads ANQGSEA. In DNA, the CDR3 is TGCAGGACGGGACAGGGGCAGTACTTC. Translated: CRTGQGQYF.

The V call is TRBV29-1, the J call TRBJ2-7; tentative D call: TRBD2 (6 bases). Trimming removed 4 bases at V and 5 bases at J, with 9 bases between. Germline V gives CDR1 SQVTM, CDR2 ANQGSEA. The CDR3 contains 11 residues. The CDR3 loop reads CSVAAGHEQYF. As DNA, the CDR3 is TGCAGCGTTGCCGCGGGACACGAGCAGTACTTC.

The chain employs TRBV6-5 and TRBJ1-6, with 10 bases matching TRBD1. The CDR3 sequence is 15 residues long. Germline V lookup: CDR1 MNHEY, CDR2 SVGAGI. Unmatched junction bases numbered 2, after V lost 2 bases and J lost 7 bases. CDR3 bases: TGTGCCAGCAGTTACGGGACAGGGGCGAATTCACCCCTCCACTTT. It specifies CASSYGTGANSPLHF.

Ten or more counts support this clonotype. The chain joins TRBV25-1 to TRBJ2-7, with 7 nucleotides matching TRBD1. The CDR3 runs to 14 residues. Per the germline V gene, CDR1 is MGHDK and CDR2 is SYGVNS. The V segment lost 6 bases and the J segment 2 bases; nucleotides outside the gene matches: 7. CDR3 sequence (DNA): TGTGCCAGCAGCCTGACAGGGCTACCCTACGAGCAGTACTTC. Protein: CASSLTGLPYEQYF.